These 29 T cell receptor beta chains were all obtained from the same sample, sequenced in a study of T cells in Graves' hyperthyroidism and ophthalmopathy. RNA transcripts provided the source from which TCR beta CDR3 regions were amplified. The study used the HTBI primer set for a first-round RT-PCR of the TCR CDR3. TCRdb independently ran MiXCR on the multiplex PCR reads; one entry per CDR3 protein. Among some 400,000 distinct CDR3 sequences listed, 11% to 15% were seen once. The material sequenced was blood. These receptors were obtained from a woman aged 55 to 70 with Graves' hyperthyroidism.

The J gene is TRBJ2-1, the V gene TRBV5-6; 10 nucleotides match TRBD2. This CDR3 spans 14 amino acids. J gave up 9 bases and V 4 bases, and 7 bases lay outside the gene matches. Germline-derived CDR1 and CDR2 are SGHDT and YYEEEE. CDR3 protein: CASSRGTSAGEQFF. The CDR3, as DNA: TGTGCCAGCAGCCGGGGGACTAGCGCTGGTGAGCAGTTCTTC.

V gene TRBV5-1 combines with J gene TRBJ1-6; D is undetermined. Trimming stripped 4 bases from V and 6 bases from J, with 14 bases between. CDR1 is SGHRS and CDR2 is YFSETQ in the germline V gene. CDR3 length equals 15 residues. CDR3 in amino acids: CASSVEGMGNSPLHF. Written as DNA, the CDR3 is TGCGCCAGCAGCGTCGAAGGGATGGGTAATTCACCCCTCCACTTT.

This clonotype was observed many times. Here the CDR3 reads CASSLSGRNYGYTF. The DNA for the CDR3 is TGCGCCAGCAGCTTGTCAGGGAGAAACTATGGCTACACCTTC. The V and J genes are TRBV5-1 and TRBJ1-2, with a weak D call TRBD1 (5 bases). CDR1 is SGHRS, CDR2 YFSETQ, per germline. The CDR3 has 14 residues. V lost 1 base, J lost 2 bases, and 9 bases lay in between. Variable domain in full (rest from reference TRBV5-1 and TRBJ1-2): KAGVTQTPRYLIKTRGQQVTLSCSPISGHRSVSWYQQTPGQGLQFLFEYFSETQRNKGNFPGRFSGRQFSNSRSEMNVSTLELGDSALYLCASSLSGRNYGYTFGSGTRLTVV.

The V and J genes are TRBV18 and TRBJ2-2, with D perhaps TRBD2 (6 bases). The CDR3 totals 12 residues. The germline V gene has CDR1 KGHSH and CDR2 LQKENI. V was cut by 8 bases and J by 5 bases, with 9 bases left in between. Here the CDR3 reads CASATSTGELFF. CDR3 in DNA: TGTGCCAGCGCGACTAGTACCGGGGAGCTGTTTTTT.

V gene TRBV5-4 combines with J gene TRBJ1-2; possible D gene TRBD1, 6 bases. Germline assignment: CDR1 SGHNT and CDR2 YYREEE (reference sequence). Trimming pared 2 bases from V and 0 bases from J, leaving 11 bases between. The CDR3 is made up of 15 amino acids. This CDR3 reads CASSFYRAANYGYTF. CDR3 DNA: TGTGCCAGCAGCTTTTACAGGGCTGCTAACTATGGCTACACCTTC.

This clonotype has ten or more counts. CDR3 amino acids: CASSLAGGEETQYF. The CDR3 DNA sequence: TGTGCCAGCAGTTTGGCAGGGGGCGAAGAGACCCAGTACTTC. The V gene is TRBV12-3 or TRBV12-4, the J gene TRBJ2-5; 8 bases line up with TRBD1. V was pared by 3 bases and J by 3 bases, with 3 bases of the junction left unmatched. The CDR3 is 14 residues long.

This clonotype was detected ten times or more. CDR3 sequence (DNA): TGTGCCAGCAGTTTAAGGTTAGGGGCTAGCGGGGCCAATGAGCAGTTCTTC. Residues: CASSLRLGASGANEQFF. The chain is built from TRBV12-3 or TRBV12-4 and TRBJ2-1; 9 bases fit TRBD2. V was clipped by 2 bases and J by 6 bases; unmatched bases: 11. The CDR3 covers 17 residues.

Here the CDR3 reads CASRRTGGTYEQYF. In DNA form, the CDR3 reads TGTGCCAGCAGGCGGACAGGGGGGACCTACGAGCAGTACTTC. This sequence joins TRBV3-1 and TRBJ2-7; 10 nucleotides agree with TRBD1. V lost 6 bases, J lost 2 bases, and 4 bases stayed unmatched. CDR1 is LGHDT and CDR2 is YNNKEL in the germline V gene (reference sequence). This CDR3 has 14 amino acids.

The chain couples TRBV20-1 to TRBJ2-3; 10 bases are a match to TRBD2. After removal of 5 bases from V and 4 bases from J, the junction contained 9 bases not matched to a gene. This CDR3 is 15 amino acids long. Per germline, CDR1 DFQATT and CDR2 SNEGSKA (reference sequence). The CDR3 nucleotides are TGCAGTGCTTCCTCTCTAGCGGGAGCCCCAGATACGCAGTATTTT. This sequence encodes CSASSLAGAPDTQYF.

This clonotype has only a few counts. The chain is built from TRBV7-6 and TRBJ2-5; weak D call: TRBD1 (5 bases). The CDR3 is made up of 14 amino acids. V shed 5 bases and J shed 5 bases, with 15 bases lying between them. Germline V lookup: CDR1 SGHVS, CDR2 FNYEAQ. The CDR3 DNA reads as TGTGCCAGCAGCCCAGGGTCTTTCCCTGAGACCCAGTACTTC. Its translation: CASSPGSFPETQYF.

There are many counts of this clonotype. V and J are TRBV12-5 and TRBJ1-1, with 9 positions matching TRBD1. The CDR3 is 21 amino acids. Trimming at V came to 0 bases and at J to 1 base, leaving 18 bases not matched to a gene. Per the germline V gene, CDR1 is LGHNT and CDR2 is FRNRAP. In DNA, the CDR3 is TGTGCTAGTGGTTTGGTACTTGGGATCCCCGGGACAGGGTATCCGAACACTGAAGCTTTCTTT. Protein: CASGLVLGIPGTGYPNTEAFF.

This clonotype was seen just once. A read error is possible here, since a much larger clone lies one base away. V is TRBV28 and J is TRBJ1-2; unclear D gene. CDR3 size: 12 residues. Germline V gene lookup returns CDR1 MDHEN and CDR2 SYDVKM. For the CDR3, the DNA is TGTGACAGCAAAACAGCCTTCTATGGCTACACCTTC. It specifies CDSKTAFYGYTF.

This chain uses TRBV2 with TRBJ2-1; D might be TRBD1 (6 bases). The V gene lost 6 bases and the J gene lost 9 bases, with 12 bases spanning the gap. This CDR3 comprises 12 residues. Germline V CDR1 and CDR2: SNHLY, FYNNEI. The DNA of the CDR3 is TGTGCCAGCAGCGCCCAGGGGATTGAGCAGTTCTTC. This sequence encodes CASSAQGIEQFF.

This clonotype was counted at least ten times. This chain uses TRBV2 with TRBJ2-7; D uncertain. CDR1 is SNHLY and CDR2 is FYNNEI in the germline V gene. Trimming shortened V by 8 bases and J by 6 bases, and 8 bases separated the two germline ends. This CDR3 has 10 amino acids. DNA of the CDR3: TGTGCCAGCGGGCCTCGCGAGCAGTACTTC. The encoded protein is CASGPREQYF.

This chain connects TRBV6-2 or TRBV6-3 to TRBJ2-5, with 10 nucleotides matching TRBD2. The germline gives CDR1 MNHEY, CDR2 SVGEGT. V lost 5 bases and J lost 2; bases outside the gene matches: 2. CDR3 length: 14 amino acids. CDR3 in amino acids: CASSKGLAQETQYF. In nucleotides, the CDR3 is TGTGCCAGCAGTAAGGGACTAGCGCAAGAGACCCAGTACTTC.

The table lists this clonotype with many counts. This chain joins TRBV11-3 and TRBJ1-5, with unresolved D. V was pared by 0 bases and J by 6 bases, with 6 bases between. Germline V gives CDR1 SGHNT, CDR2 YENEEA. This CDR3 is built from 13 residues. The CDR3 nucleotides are TGTGCCAGCAGCTTAGATCCCAGTCAGCCCCAGCATTTT. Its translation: CASSLDPSQPQHF. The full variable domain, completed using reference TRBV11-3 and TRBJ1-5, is EAGVVQSPRYKIIEKKQPVAFWCNPISGHNTLYWYLQNLGQGPELLIRYENEEAVDDSQLPKDRFSAERLKGVDSTLKIQPAELGDSAVYLCASSLDPSQPQHFGDGTRLSIL.

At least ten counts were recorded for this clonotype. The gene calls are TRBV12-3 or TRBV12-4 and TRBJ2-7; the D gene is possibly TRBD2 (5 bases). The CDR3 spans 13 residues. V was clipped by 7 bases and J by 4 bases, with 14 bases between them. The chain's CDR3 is CASTLAGKYEQYF. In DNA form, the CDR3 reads TGTGCCAGCACCCTGGCGGGCAAATACGAGCAGTACTTC.

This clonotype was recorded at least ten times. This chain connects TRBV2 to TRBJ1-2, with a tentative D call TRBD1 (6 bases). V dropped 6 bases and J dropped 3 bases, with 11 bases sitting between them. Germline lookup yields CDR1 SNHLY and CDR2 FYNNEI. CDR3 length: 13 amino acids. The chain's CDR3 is CASSEGEDYGYTF. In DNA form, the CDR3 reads TGTGCCAGCAGCGAGGGGGAGGACTATGGCTACACCTTC.

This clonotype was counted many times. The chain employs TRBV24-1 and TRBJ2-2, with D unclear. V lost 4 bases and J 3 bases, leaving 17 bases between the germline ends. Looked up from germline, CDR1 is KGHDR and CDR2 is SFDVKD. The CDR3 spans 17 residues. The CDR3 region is CATSDTPVGRDTGELFF. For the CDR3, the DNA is TGTGCCACCAGTGACACGCCAGTCGGTCGGGACACCGGGGAGCTGTTTTTT.

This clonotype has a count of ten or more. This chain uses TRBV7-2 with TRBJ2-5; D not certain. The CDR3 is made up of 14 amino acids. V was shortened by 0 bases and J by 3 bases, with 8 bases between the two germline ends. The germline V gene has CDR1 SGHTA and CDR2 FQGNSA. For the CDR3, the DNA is TGTGCCAGCAGCTTAGCCGGCCGGAAAGAGACCCAGTACTTC. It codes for CASSLAGRKETQYF.

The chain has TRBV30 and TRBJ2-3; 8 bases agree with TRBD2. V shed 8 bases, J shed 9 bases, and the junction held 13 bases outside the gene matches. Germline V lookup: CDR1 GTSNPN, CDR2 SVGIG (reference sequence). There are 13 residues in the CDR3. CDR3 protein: CAGVGLGGRTQYF. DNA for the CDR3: TGTGCCGGGGTGGGACTAGGGGGGAGGACGCAGTATTTT.

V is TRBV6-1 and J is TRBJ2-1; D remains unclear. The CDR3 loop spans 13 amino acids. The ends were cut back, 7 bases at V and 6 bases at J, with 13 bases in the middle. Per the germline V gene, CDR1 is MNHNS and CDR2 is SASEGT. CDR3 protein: CASTNRVINEQFF. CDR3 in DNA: TGTGCCAGCACGAACAGAGTAATCAATGAGCAGTTCTTC.

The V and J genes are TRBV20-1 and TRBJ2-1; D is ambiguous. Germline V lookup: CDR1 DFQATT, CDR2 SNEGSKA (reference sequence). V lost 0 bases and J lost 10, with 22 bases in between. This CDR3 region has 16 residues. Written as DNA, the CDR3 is TGCAGTGCTAGAGATTCGGCTGGCGGAGTTCAGTACGAGCAGTTCTTC. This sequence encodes CSARDSAGGVQYEQFF.

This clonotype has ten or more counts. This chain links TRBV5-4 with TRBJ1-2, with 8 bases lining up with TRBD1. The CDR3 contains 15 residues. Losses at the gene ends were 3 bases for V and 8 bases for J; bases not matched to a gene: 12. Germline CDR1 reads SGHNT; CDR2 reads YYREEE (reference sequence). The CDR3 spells CASSSDRGPVGGYTF. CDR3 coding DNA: TGTGCCAGCAGCTCTGACAGGGGCCCGGTGGGAGGCTACACCTTC.

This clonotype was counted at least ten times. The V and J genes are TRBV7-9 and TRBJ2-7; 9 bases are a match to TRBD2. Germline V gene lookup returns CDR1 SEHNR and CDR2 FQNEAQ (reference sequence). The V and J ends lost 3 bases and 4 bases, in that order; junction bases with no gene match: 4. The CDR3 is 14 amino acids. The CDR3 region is CASSFSSGKYEQYF. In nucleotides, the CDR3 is TGTGCCAGCAGCTTTTCTAGCGGGAAATACGAGCAGTACTTC.

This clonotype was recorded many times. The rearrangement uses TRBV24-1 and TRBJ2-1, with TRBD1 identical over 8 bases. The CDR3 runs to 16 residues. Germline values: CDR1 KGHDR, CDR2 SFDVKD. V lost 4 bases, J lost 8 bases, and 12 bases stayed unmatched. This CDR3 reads CATSDQGAYRPDEQFF. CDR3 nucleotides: TGTGCCACCAGTGACCAGGGGGCCTACCGTCCCGATGAGCAGTTCTTC.

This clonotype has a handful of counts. Here the CDR3 reads CASSFRRELFF. The CDR3 region has the DNA TGTGCCAGCAGTTTTCGGCGGGAGCTGTTTTTT. The J gene is TRBJ2-2, the V gene TRBV28; D is ambiguous. CDR3 length equals 11 residues. Germline lookup yields CDR1 MDHEN and CDR2 SYDVKM. The ends were cut back, 3 bases at V and 9 bases at J, with 5 bases in the middle.

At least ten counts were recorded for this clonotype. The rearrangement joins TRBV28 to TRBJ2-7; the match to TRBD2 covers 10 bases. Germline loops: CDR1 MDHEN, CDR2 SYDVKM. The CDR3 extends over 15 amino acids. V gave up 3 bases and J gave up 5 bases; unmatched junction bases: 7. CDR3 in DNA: TGTGCCAGCAGTTTCGAAGTAGCGGGAGGCCACGAGCAGTACTTC. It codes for CASSFEVAGGHEQYF.

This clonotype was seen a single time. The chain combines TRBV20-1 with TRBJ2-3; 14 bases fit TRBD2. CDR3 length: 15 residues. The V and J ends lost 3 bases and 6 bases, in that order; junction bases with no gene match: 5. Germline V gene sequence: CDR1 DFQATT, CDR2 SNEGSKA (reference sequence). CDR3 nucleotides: TGCAGTGCTAGGGCGGGACTAGCGGGAGAGGATACGCAGTATTTT. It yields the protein CSARAGLAGEDTQYF.